One TCR beta chain is described in this entry. What it binds is not known. There were no patients who had received any treatment before thyroid surgery. The sample comes from a study of metastatic and nonmetastatic thyroid tumors. At the level of the study: The authors compared repertoires across blood and tumor or nodule tissue from malignant and benign thyroid patients. Study conclusions and caveats: A significant increase in TCR beta diversity was reportedly seen in malignant thyroid tumors relative to benign nodules, in blood and tumor.

The CDR3 extends over 15 amino acids. Germline V lookup: CDR1 SGDLS, CDR2 YYNGEE. The trim removed 0 bases at V and 8 bases at J, leaving 6 bases unmatched. As processed by the authors: Differences in CDR3 between clinicopathological groups were drawn on to build a classifier intended to discriminate distant-metastatic papillary thyroid cancer patients. Via MiXCR, TCRdb re-called the PCR reads. The V and J calls follow TCRdb's processing rather than the paper's. The sample comprises thousands of clones, roughly 29% of which are singletons, and about a fifth rests with the top ten. Specimen: tumor tissue. The receptor comes from a female donor with papillary thyroid cancer or a benign thyroid nodule (not recorded which). Some clones in this sample may be carry-over from other donors' samples. This chain connects TRBV9 to TRBJ2-1; 9 positions match TRBD2. CDR3 sequence (DNA): TGTGCCAGCAGCGTAGGTAGCGGGAGAGGCTATGAGCAGTTCTTC. Its protein product is CASSVGSGRGYEQFF.